Sequencing of this TCR beta chain was carried out in a study of cytomegalovirus exposure and HLA in healthy donors. Note on this clone: Antigen: not known.

The PCR ran on 60 Vbeta and 13 Jbeta primers. This table comes from immunoSEQ multiplex PCR, and its TCRdb copy is limited to in-frame clones, with some not included. Here the sample spans 150,000 to 200,000 clones, 60% to 80% being singletons. Study-level results: It is likely that the observed cluster of highly shared sequence variants was a sequencing artifact. Confirmation in vitro established that three CMV-associated chains were specific for CMV antigens. TCR beta V- and J-gene trimming, according to a later analysis, was linked to a missense DCLRE1C variant.

Looked up from germline, CDR1 is WSHSY and CDR2 is SAAADI. The CDR3 sequence is 14 residues long. Trimming left V 0 bases short and J 1 base short, with 4 bases between. Material: PBMCs. The source is a man in his fifties in good health and CMV-seropositive. V gene TRBV10-2 combines with J gene TRBJ1-3; D is unclear. The CDR3 bases are TGCGCCAGCAGTGAGTCCAGGTCTGGAAACACCATATATTTT. This translates into CASSESRSGNTIYF.